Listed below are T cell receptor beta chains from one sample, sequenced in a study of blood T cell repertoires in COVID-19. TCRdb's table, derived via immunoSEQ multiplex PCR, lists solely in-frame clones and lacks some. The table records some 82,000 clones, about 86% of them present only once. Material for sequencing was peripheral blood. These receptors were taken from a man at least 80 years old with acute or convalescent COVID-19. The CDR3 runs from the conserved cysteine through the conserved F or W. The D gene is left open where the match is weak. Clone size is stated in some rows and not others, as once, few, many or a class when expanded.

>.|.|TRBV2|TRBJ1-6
CASREGPNSPLHF
TGTGCCAGCAGGGAGGGACCGAATTCACCCCTCCACTTT
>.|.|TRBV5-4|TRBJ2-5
CASSLAQIQETQYF
TGTGCCAGCAGCTTGGCTCAGATTCAAGAGACCCAGTACTTC
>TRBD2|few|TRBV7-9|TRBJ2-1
CASSPTPGGYNEQFF
TGTGCCAGCAGCCCTACCCCGGGGGGCTACAATGAGCAGTTCTTC
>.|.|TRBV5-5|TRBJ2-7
CASSLADLSYEQYF
TGTGCCAGCAGCTTAGCGGATCTCTCCTACGAGCAGTACTTC
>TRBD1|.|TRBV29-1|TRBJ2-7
CSVGQGGSYEQYF
TGCAGCGTGGGACAGGGAGGCTCCTACGAGCAGTACTTC
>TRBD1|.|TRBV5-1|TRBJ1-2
CASSLAPVGQGGGYTF
TGCGCCAGCAGCTTGGCCCCGGTGGGACAGGGGGGTGGCTACACCTTC
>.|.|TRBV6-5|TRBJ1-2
CASSPGTPNYGYTF
TGTGCCAGCAGTCCCGGGACTCCTAACTATGGCTACACCTTC
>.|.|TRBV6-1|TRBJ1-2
CASSELGGARIYGYTF
TGTGCCAGCAGTGAATTGGGTGGAGCCCGAATCTATGGCTACACCTTC
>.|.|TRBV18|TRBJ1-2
CASSPQGEGYGYTF
TGTGCCAGCTCACCACAGGGAGAAGGCTATGGCTACACCTTC
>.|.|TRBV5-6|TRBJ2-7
CASSLGQSEGVSYEQYF
TGTGCCAGCAGCTTGGGGCAGTCTGAGGGAGTGTCCTACGAGCAGTACTTC